A single sample gave rise to the 26 T cell receptor beta chains below, sequenced in a study of response to subunit inactivated influenza vaccine. One entry per CDR3 protein, called by TCRdb with MiXCR from the RT-PCR reads. The sample shows 540,000 or so distinct CDR3 sequences, approximately 12% of them seen only once. This sample comprised PBMCs from blood, obtained roughly 47 days after vaccination. All receptors come from a man aged 45-65 years who received an inactivated influenza vaccine.

The rearrangement uses TRBV24-1 and TRBJ2-1, with TRBD1 matching 10 bases. Losses at the gene ends were 6 bases for V and 10 bases for J; bases not matched to a gene: 11. Germline V gene lookup returns CDR1 KGHDR and CDR2 SFDVKD. The CDR3 has 15 amino acids. CDR3 protein: CATSKEGTGVGEQFF. The DNA of the CDR3 is TGTGCCACCAGTAAAGAGGGGACAGGGGTGGGGGAGCAGTTCTTC.

The chain recombines TRBV4-3 with TRBJ2-1; 10 bases match TRBD2. The CDR3 is made up of 17 amino acids. Trimming cost V 0 bases and J 8 bases; bases outside gene matches: 10. Per germline, CDR1 LGHNA and CDR2 YSLEER. The CDR3 DNA reads as TGCGCCAGCAGCCAAGATGTAGGGTCGACTAGCGGGTATGAGCAGTTCTTC. Translating gives CASSQDVGSTSGYEQFF.

This clonotype showed up just a few times. This sequence joins TRBV7-9 and TRBJ2-7, with 13 positions matching TRBD2. The CDR3 totals 17 residues. CDR1 is SEHNR and CDR2 is FQNEAQ in the germline V gene (reference sequence). The J segment lost 3 bases and the V segment lost 1 base, leaving 6 bases of the junction unmatched. In nucleotides, the CDR3 is TGTGCCAGCAGCTTAGAGGGACTAGCGGGACTCAACTACGAGCAGTACTTC. Translation: CASSLEGLAGLNYEQYF. Using reference TRBV7-9 and TRBJ2-7 for the parts outside the CDR3, the full variable domain is DTGVSQNPRHKITKRGQNVTFRCDPISEHNRLYWYRQTLGQGPEFLTYFQNEAQLEKSRLLSDRFSAERPKGSFSTLEIQRTEQGDSAMYLCASSLEGLAGLNYEQYFGPGTRLTVT.

Many counts were recorded for this clonotype. The chain employs TRBV5-1 and TRBJ2-2; D is tentatively TRBD1 or TRBD2 (5 bases each). CDR1 SGHRS and CDR2 YFSETQ come from the germline V gene. Trimming removed 2 bases from V and 2 bases from J, with 10 bases in between. The CDR3 sequence is 15 residues long. This CDR3 reads CASSFTGTNTGELFF. The CDR3 DNA reads TGCGCCAGCAGCTTCACGGGGACCAACACCGGGGAGCTGTTTTTT.

V is TRBV4-3 and J is TRBJ1-2, with 7 bases that match TRBD1. The CDR3 runs 14 residues. The J segment lost 8 bases and the V segment lost 5 bases, leaving 11 bases of the junction unmatched. CDR1 and CDR2 (germline): LGHNA, YSLEER. CDR3 sequence: CASSDRDSPRGYTF. In nucleotides, the CDR3 is TGCGCCAGCAGCGACCGGGACAGCCCCCGGGGCTACACCTTC.

The chain joins TRBV7-2 to TRBJ1-5; D not resolved. The CDR3 spans 12 residues. V dropped 1 base and J dropped 6 bases, with 4 bases sitting between them. The germline V gene has CDR1 SGHTA and CDR2 FQGNSA. CDR3 nucleotides: TGTGCCAGCAGCTTAGAAGGTCAGCCCCAGCATTTT. This codes for CASSLEGQPQHF.

This chain uses TRBV7-3 with TRBJ2-3, with 12 bases aligning to TRBD2. The trim removed 1 base at V and 0 bases at J, leaving 8 bases unmatched. The germline CDR1 and CDR2 sequences are SGHTA and FQGTGA. CDR3 length: 19 amino acids. The CDR3 sequence is CASSLSRSGLAGSTDTQYF. The CDR3 coding sequence is TGTGCCAGCAGCTTAAGTCGGTCCGGACTAGCGGGGAGCACAGATACGCAGTATTTT.

This clonotype was observed at least ten times. CDR3 in amino acids: CSASPPPGTSGGFQETQYF. DNA of the CDR3: TGCAGTGCTAGCCCCCCCCCGGGTACTAGCGGGGGATTCCAAGAGACCCAGTACTTC. The chain has TRBV20-1 and TRBJ2-5; 11 bases align to TRBD2. The V and J ends lost 3 bases and 1 base, in that order; junction bases with no gene match: 16. This CDR3 has 19 residues. Germline-derived CDR1 and CDR2 are DFQATT and SNEGSKA (reference sequence).

This clonotype was detected ten times or more. The J gene is TRBJ2-7, the V gene TRBV20-1, with D perhaps TRBD1 (6 bases). The germline V gene has CDR1 DFQATT and CDR2 SNEGSKA (reference sequence). This CDR3 has 14 residues. The V end lost 4 bases, the J end lost 0 bases, and 13 bases lay between the germline ends. CDR3 coding DNA: TGCAGTGCTACCTCCCAACAGGGCTCCTACGAGCAGTACTTC. Its protein product is CSATSQQGSYEQYF.

The rearrangement uses TRBV3-1 and TRBJ2-3; 10 bases are shared with TRBD2. J was trimmed by 5 bases and V by 8 bases; bases with no gene match: 7. Germline loops: CDR1 LGHDT, CDR2 YNNKEL (reference sequence). The CDR3 consists of 14 residues. CDR3 sequence: CASLKRGGGDTQYF. CDR3 sequence (DNA): TGTGCCAGCCTGAAGCGGGGGGGCGGAGATACGCAGTATTTT.

The sample holds a few counts of this clonotype. This chain joins TRBV20-1 and TRBJ2-7; D may match TRBD1 or TRBD2 (5 bases each). Germline values: CDR1 DFQATT, CDR2 SNEGSKA (reference sequence). The V end lost 1 base, the J end lost 1 base, and 11 bases lay between the germline ends. CDR3 length: 14 residues. The CDR3 nucleotides read TGCAGTGCTAGAGGGGGCCTAGCTTCCTACGAGCAGTACTTC. Translating it yields CSARGGLASYEQYF.

This clonotype was seen a handful of times. V usage is TRBV7-2 and J usage is TRBJ1-2, with a possible D match to TRBD1 (6 bases). The CDR3 extends over 16 amino acids. The V and J ends lost 1 base and 2 bases respectively, with 14 bases between them. Per the germline V gene, CDR1 is SGHTA and CDR2 is FQGNSA. The CDR3, as DNA: TGTGCCAGCAGCTTAGTCGCGGGGGCAGGCAACTATGGCTACACCTTC. Residues: CASSLVAGAGNYGYTF.

This sequence joins TRBV6-5 and TRBJ2-5, with 12 positions matching TRBD2. CDR3 length: 17 amino acids. Germline CDR1 and CDR2: MNHEY and SVGAGI. The V segment lost 0 bases and the J segment 4 bases; nucleotides outside the gene matches: 6. The CDR3 here is CASSYSALAGGPETQYF. Written as DNA, the CDR3 is TGTGCCAGCAGTTACTCGGCTCTAGCGGGGGGGCCAGAGACCCAGTACTTC.

In regard to this clonotype: At one of its ends the junction is not consistent with the germline gene, which may arise from a read error. The rearrangement uses TRBV6-5 and TRBJ2-5; 8 nucleotides agree with TRBD2. Germline assignment: CDR1 MNHEY and CDR2 SVGAGI. This CDR3 region has 14 residues. The DNA for the CDR3 is TGTGCCAGCTGTTACGGGGGCGGGGGGGAGACCCAGTACTTC. Amino acids: CASCYGGGGETQYF.

This clonotype has only a few counts. The rearrangement joins TRBV7-2 to TRBJ2-2; the D gene is possibly TRBD2 (5 bases). Germline-derived CDR1 and CDR2 are SGHTA and FQGNSA. V shed 3 bases and J shed 4 bases, with 12 bases lying between them. This CDR3 has 15 amino acids. The CDR3 sequence: CASSFHQGGTGELFF. In DNA form, the CDR3 reads TGTGCCAGCAGCTTCCACCAAGGAGGCACCGGGGAGCTGTTTTTT.

The gene calls are TRBV20-1 and TRBJ1-2; D is possibly TRBD1 (6 bases). V was pared by 3 bases and J by 4 bases, with 12 bases between. The CDR3 contains 13 residues. Germline V gene sequence: CDR1 DFQATT, CDR2 SNEGSKA (reference sequence). The chain's CDR3 is CSARDSLGYGYTF. The CDR3 DNA follows: TGCAGTGCTAGGGACAGTCTGGGCTATGGCTACACCTTC.

This clonotype was recorded at least ten times. CDR3 sequence: CASSLDWTTSYEQYF. As DNA, the CDR3 is TGCGCCAGCAGCTTGGACTGGACAACTTCCTACGAGCAGTACTTC. The chain carries TRBV5-1 and TRBJ2-7; a possible D gene is TRBD1 (5 bases). The CDR3 loop spans 15 amino acids. Germline CDR1 is SGHRS and CDR2 is YFSETQ. Deletions cut 0 bases from V and 1 base from J, with 11 bases between.

This clonotype has more than one count but fewer than ten. This rearrangement joins TRBV6-1 to TRBJ2-1, with 8 bases fitting TRBD2. Per the germline V gene, CDR1 is MNHNS and CDR2 is SASEGT. Trimming took 6 bases from V and 8 from J; bases not matched to a gene: 6. This CDR3 comprises 13 residues. CDR3 coding DNA: TGTGCCAGCAGAGCACCGGGGGGGGATGAGCAGTTCTTC. Its translation: CASRAPGGDEQFF.

The chain couples TRBV20-1 to TRBJ2-5, with D maybe TRBD2 (5 bases). The V end lost 0 bases, the J end lost 2 bases, and 13 bases lay between the germline ends. CDR1 DFQATT and CDR2 SNEGSKA come from the germline V gene (reference sequence). The CDR3 totals 15 residues. In nucleotides, the CDR3 is TGCAGTGCTAGAGATGCTAGGGAGACTCAAGAGACCCAGTACTTC. Translation gives CSARDARETQETQYF.

This clonotype showed up just a few times. The CDR3 sequence is CSARGPVSYEQYF. The CDR3 DNA reads as TGCAGTGCTAGGGGGCCAGTCTCCTACGAGCAGTACTTC. The gene calls are TRBV20-1 and TRBJ2-7; TRBD1 might be the D (5 bases). CDR1 DFQATT and CDR2 SNEGSKA come from the germline V gene (reference sequence). V gave up 3 bases and J gave up 0 bases, with 9 bases separating them. This CDR3 contains 13 residues.

This clonotype was counted many times. The chain employs TRBV5-6 and TRBJ2-1, with D possibly being TRBD2 (5 bases). The CDR3 runs to 12 residues. V shed 1 base and J shed 9 bases, with 8 bases lying between them. Per germline, CDR1 SGHDT and CDR2 YYEEEE. The CDR3 reads CASSLLEGEQFF. CDR3 nucleotides: TGTGCCAGCAGCTTGCTAGAGGGTGAGCAGTTCTTC.

This clonotype was detected a few times. The rearrangement links TRBV6-5 to TRBJ2-7; the D is unclear. Germline CDR1 and CDR2: MNHEY and SVGAGI. Between the trimmed V and J ends, which lost 2 bases and 3 bases, there was a span of 14 bases. The CDR3 runs to 15 residues. The CDR3, as DNA: TGTGCCAGCAGTTACCGCCAGAGATCTTACTACGAGCAGTACTTC. Residues: CASSYRQRSYYEQYF.

This clonotype was detected a few times. This chain uses TRBV5-1 with TRBJ2-2; possibly TRBD2 for D (6 bases). Germline V gene sequence: CDR1 SGHRS, CDR2 YFSETQ. The length of the CDR3 is 15 residues. V lost 6 bases and J lost 4, with 16 bases in between. This CDR3 reads CASTRRGEGTGELFF. As DNA, the CDR3 is TGCGCCAGCACCCGGCGGGGTGAGGGCACCGGGGAGCTGTTTTTT.

The chain employs TRBV6-1 and TRBJ1-2; D perhaps matches TRBD1 (6 bases). Trimming shortened V by 6 bases and J by 7 bases, and 18 bases separated the two germline ends. This CDR3 region has 14 residues. Germline V gene sequence: CDR1 MNHNS, CDR2 SASEGT. The CDR3 DNA sequence: TGTGCCAGCAGCATCGGACAGCGCGGGGCTGGCTACACCTTC. Translation: CASSIGQRGAGYTF.

The table lists this clonotype with many counts. The rearrangement links TRBV4-2 to TRBJ1-1; no clear D gene. The V gene's germline CDR1 is LGHNA and CDR2 YNFKEQ. This CDR3 is built from 14 residues. The V and J ends lost 1 base and 1 base respectively, with 7 bases between them. CDR3 DNA sequence: TGTGCCAGCAGCCAAGTCACGCGGAACACTGAAGCTTTCTTT. Protein product: CASSQVTRNTEAFF.

This clonotype was seen at least ten times. The chain is built from TRBV12-3 or TRBV12-4 and TRBJ2-2, with unresolved D. V was shortened by 2 bases and J by 9 bases, with 13 bases between the two germline ends. This CDR3 has 14 amino acids. The CDR3 DNA follows: TGTGCCAGCAGTTTATACCCGCAGGAACGGGAGCTGTTTTTT. Protein: CASSLYPQERELFF.